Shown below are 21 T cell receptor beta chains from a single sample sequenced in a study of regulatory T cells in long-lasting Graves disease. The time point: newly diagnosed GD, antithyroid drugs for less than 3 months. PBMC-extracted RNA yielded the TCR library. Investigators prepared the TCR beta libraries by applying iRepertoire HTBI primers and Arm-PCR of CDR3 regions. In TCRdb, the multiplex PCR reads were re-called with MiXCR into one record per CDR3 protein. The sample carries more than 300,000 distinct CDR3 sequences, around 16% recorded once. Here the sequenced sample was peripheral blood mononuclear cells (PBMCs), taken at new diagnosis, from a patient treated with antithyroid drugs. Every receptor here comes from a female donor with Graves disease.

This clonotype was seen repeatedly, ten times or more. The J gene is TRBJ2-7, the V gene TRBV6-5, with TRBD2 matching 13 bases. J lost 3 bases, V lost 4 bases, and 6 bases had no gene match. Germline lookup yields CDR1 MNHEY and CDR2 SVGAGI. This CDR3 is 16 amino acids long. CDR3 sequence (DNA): TGTGCCAGCAGTTCTCGACTAGCGGGGGGAGACTACGAGCAGTACTTC. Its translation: CASSSRLAGGDYEQYF.

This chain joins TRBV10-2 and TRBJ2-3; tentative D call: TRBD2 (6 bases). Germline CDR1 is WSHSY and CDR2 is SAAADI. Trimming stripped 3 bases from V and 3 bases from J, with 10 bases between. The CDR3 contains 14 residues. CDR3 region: CASSDRRETDTQYF. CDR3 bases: TGCGCCAGCAGTGATCGGCGGGAAACAGATACGCAGTATTTT.

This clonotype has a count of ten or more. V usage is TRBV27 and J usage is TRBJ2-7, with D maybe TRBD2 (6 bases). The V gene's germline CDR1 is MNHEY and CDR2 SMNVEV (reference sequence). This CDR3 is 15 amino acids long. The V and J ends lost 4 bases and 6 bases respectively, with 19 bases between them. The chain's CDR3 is CASSYDIGGTTEQYF. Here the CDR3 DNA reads TGTGCCAGCAGTTACGACATCGGGGGAACCACCGAGCAGTACTTC.

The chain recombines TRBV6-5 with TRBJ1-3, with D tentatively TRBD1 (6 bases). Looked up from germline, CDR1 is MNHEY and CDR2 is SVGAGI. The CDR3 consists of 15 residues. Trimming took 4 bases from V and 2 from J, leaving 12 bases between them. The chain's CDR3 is CASSFLQGPGNTIYF. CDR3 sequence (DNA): TGTGCCAGCAGTTTCCTACAGGGTCCTGGAAACACCATATATTTT.

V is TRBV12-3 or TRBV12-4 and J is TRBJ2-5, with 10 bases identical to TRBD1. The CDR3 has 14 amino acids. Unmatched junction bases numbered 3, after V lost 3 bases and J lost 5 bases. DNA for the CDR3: TGTGCCAGCAGTTTGACAGGGGGCAGGGAGACCCAGTACTTC. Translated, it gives CASSLTGGRETQYF.

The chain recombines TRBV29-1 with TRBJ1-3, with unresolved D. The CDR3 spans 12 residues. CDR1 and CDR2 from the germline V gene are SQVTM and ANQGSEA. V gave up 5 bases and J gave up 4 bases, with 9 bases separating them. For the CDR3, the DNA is TGCAGCGTTATGGATGCGGGAAACACCATATATTTT. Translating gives CSVMDAGNTIYF.

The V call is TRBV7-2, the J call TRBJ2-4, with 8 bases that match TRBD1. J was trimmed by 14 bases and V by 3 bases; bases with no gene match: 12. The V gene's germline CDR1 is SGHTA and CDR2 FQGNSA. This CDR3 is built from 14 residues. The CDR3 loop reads CASSLRGLQGEKYF. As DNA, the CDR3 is TGTGCCAGCAGCTTGCGGGGTTTACAGGGGGAGAAGTACTTC.

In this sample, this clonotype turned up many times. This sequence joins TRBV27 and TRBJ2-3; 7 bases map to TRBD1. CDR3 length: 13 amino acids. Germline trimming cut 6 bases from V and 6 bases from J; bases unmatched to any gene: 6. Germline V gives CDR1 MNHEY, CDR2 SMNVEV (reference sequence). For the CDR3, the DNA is TGTGCCAGCAGCTCAGGGGGACGGGATACGCAGTATTTT. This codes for CASSSGGRDTQYF.

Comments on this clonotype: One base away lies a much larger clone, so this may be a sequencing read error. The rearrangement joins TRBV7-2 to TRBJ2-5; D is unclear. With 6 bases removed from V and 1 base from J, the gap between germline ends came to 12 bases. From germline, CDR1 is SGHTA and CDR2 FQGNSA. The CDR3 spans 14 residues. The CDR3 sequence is CASRLPNFQETQYF. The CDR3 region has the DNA TGTGCCAGCAGATTACCCAACTTCCAAGAGACCCAGTACTTC.

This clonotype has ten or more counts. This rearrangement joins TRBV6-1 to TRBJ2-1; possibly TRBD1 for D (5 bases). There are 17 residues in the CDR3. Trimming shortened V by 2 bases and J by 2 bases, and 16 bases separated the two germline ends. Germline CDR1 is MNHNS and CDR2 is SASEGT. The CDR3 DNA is TGTGCCAGCAGTGAAATGGGGATAGGGGTCACCTACAATGAGCAGTTCTTC. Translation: CASSEMGIGVTYNEQFF.

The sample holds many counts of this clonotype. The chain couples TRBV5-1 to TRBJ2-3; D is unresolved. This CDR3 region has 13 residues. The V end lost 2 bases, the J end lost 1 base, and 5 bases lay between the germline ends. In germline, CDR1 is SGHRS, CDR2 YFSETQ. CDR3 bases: TGCGCCAGCAGCTTTGGGGGCACAGATACGCAGTATTTT. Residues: CASSFGGTDTQYF. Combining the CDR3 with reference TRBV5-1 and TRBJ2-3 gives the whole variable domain KAGVTQTPRYLIKTRGQQVTLSCSPISGHRSVSWYQQTPGQGLQFLFEYFSETQRNKGNFPGRFSGRQFSNSRSEMNVSTLELGDSALYLCASSFGGTDTQYFGPGTRLTVL.

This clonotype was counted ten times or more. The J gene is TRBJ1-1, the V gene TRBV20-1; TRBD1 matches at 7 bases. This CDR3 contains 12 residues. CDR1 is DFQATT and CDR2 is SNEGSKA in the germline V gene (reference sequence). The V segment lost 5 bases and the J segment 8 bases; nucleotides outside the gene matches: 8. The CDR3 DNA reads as TGCAGTGCTGACCCTCCGGGACAGGAAGCTTTCTTT. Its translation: CSADPPGQEAFF.

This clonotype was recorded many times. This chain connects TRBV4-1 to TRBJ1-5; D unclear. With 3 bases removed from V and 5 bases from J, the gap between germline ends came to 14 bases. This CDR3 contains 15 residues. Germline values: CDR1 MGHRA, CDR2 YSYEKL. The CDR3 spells CASSHGGLVDQPQHF. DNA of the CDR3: TGCGCCAGCAGCCACGGTGGACTTGTTGATCAGCCCCAGCATTTT.

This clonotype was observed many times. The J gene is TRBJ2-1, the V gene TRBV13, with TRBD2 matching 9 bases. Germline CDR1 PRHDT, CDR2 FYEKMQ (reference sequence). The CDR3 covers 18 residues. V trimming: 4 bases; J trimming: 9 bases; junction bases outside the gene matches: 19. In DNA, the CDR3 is TGTGCCAGCAGCTACGGACAGCAATCCGGGACTAGCTCTTTTGAGCAGTTCTTC. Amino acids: CASSYGQQSGTSSFEQFF.

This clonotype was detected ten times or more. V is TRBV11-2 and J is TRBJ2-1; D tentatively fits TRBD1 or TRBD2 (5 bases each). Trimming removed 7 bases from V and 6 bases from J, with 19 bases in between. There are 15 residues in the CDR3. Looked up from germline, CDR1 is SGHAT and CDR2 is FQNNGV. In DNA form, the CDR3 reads TGTGCCAGCACCCCGGGGACCAATCCTTCCAATGAGCAGTTCTTC. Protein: CASTPGTNPSNEQFF. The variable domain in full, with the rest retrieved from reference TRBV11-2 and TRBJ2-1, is EAGVAQSPRYKIIEKRQSVAFWCNPISGHATLYWYQQILGQGPKLLIQFQNNGVVDDSQLPKDRFSAERLKGVDSTLKIQPAKLEDSAVYLCASTPGTNPSNEQFFGPGTRLTVL.

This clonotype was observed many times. CDR3 sequence reads: CASSQRDYGSYNEQFF. The CDR3 DNA sequence: TGTGCCAGCAGCCAAAGGGACTATGGCTCCTACAATGAGCAGTTCTTC. This rearrangement joins TRBV7-3 to TRBJ2-1; TRBD2 matches 7 bases. The trim removed 5 bases at V and 0 bases at J, leaving 7 bases unmatched. The CDR3 length is 16 residues. Germline CDR1 SGHTA, CDR2 FQGTGA.

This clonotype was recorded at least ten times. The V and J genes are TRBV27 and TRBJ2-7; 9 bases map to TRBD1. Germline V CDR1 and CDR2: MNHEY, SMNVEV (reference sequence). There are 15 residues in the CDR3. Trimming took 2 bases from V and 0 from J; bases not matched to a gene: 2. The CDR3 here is CASSLMGQGSYEQYF. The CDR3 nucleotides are TGTGCCAGCAGTTTAATGGGACAGGGCTCCTACGAGCAGTACTTC.

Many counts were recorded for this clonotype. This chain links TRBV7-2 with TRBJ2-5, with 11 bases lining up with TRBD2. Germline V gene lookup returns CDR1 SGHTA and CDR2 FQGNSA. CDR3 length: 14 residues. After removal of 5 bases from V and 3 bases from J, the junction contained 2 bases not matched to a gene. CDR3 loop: CASSRSGGEETQYF. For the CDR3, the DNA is TGTGCCAGCAGCCGTAGCGGGGGGGAAGAGACCCAGTACTTC.

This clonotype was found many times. CDR3 amino acids: CASSPMTSQFDNEQFF. The CDR3, as DNA: TGTGCCAGCTCACCAATGACTAGCCAATTCGACAATGAGCAGTTCTTC. This chain joins TRBV18 and TRBJ2-1; 7 bases line up with TRBD2. V shed 2 bases and J 5 bases; nucleotides not matched to a gene: 9. The CDR3 loop spans 16 amino acids. CDR1 KGHSH and CDR2 LQKENI come from the germline V gene. The complete variable domain, with remaining parts taken from reference TRBV18 and TRBJ2-1, reads NAGVMQNPRHLVRRRGQEARLRCSPMKGHSHVYWYRQLPEEGLKFMVYLQKENIIDESGMPKERFSAEFPKEGPSILRIQQVVRGDSAAYFCASSPMTSQFDNEQFFGPGTRLTVL.

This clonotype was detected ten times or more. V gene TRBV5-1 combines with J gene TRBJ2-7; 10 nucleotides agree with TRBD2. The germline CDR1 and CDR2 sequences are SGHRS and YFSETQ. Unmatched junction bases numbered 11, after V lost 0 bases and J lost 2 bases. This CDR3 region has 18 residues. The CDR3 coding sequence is TGCGCCAGCAGCTTGGTAACTAGCGGGGTTGCCCGAACCTACGAGCAGTACTTC. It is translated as CASSLVTSGVARTYEQYF. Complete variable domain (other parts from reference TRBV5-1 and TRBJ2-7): KAGVTQTPRYLIKTRGQQVTLSCSPISGHRSVSWYQQTPGQGLQFLFEYFSETQRNKGNFPGRFSGRQFSNSRSEMNVSTLELGDSALYLCASSLVTSGVARTYEQYFGPGTRLTVT.

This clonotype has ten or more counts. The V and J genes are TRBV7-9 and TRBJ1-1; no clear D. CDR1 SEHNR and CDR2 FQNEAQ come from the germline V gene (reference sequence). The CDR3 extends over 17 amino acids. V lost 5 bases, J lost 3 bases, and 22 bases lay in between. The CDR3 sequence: CASSTPAEAISDTEAFF. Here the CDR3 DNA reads TGTGCCAGCAGCACCCCCGCGGAGGCCATATCGGACACTGAAGCTTTCTTT.